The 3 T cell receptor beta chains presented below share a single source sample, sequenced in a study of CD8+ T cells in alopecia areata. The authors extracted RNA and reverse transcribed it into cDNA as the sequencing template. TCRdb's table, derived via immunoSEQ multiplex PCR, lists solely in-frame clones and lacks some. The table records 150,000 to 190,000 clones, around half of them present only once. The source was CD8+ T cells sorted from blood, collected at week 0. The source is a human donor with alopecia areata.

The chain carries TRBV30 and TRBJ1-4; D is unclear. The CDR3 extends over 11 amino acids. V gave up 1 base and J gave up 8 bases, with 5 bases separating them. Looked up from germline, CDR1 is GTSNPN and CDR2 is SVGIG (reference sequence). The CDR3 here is CAWSDDEKLFF. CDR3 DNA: TGTGCCTGGAGTGACGACGAAAAACTGTTTTTT.

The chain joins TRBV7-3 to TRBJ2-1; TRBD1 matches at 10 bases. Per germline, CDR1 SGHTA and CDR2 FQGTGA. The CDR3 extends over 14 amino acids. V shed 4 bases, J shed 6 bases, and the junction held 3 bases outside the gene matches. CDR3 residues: CASSSGQGSNEQFF. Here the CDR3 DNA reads TGTGCCAGCAGCTCGGGACAGGGGAGCAATGAGCAGTTCTTC. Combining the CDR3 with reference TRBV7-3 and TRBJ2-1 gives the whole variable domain GAGVSQTPSNKVTEKGKYVELRCDPISGHTALYWYRQSLGQGPEFLIYFQGTGAADDSGLPNDRFFAVRPEGSVSTLKIQRTERGDSAVYLCASSSGQGSNEQFFGPGTRLTVL.

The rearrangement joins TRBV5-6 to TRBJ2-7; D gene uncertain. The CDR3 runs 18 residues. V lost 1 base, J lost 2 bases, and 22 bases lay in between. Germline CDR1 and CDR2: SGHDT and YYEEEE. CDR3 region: CASSLPETAKRDTYEQYF. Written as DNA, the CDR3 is TGTGCCAGCAGCTTGCCAGAGACCGCTAAACGAGATACCTACGAGCAGTACTTC.